Below, 7 T cell receptor beta chains from the same sample are listed, as sequenced in a study of spatial heterogeneity in lung cancer. Via MiXCR, TCRdb re-called the 5' RACE reads, giving one row per CDR3 protein. The sample lists 20,000 to 25,000 distinct CDR3 sequences, 3.5% to 5.5% occurring once. Time point meaning: sample taken at primary tumor resection. Specimen: PBMCs, collected at surgery. The source is a male donor with early-stage non-small cell lung cancer.

Judged by abundance, this clonotype is medium-sized. V is TRBV28 and J is TRBJ1-5; D is unresolved. Germline V CDR1 and CDR2: MDHEN, SYDVKM. V lost 4 bases and J lost 7, with 5 bases in between. The CDR3 has 11 amino acids. The CDR3 sequence: CASSYDQPQHF. CDR3 bases: TGTGCCAGCAGTTACGACCAGCCCCAGCATTTT. Full variable domain (missing parts from reference TRBV28 and TRBJ1-5): DVKVTQSSRYLVKRTGEKVFLECVQDMDHENMFWYRQDPGLGLRLIYFSYDVKMKEKGDIPEGYSVSREKKERFSLILESASTNQTSMYLCASSYDQPQHFGDGTRLSIL.

This clonotype occurred many times. At one of its ends the junction is not consistent with the germline gene, which may arise from a read error. The chain couples TRBV7-7 to TRBJ1-3; D ambiguous. Germline V gives CDR1 SSHAT, CDR2 FNYEAQ (reference sequence). The CDR3 runs 13 residues. CDR3 sequence: CASSLTVLDTIYF. CDR3 bases: TGTGCTAGCAGCTTAACTGTTTTGGACACCATATATTTT.

This clonotype was observed at least ten times. J is TRBJ1-2 and V is TRBV2, with D tentatively TRBD1 (6 bases). Per the germline V gene, CDR1 is SNHLY and CDR2 is FYNNEI. The CDR3 sequence is 15 residues long. V lost 6 bases to trimming and J lost 2 bases, with 16 bases between them. The CDR3, as DNA: TGTGCCAGCAGCTCAAATAGACAGGCCAACTATGGCTACACCTTC. This encodes CASSSNRQANYGYTF.

This clonotype was counted many times. The CDR3 reads CASSVWDTNTGELFF. The CDR3 nucleotides read TGTGCCAGCAGCGTATGGGACACGAACACCGGGGAGCTGTTTTTT. V is TRBV9 and J is TRBJ2-2, with a weak D call TRBD1 (6 bases). With 1 base removed from V and 0 bases from J, the gap between germline ends came to 7 bases. From germline, CDR1 is SGDLS and CDR2 YYNGEE. The CDR3 runs 15 residues.

About this clonotype: This may come from a read error, since a much larger clone is one base off. The rearrangement uses TRBV28 and TRBJ2-3; D uncertain. This CDR3 has 17 residues. Germline CDR1 MDHEN, CDR2 SYDVKM. The V end lost 4 bases, the J end lost 6 bases, and 23 bases lay between the germline ends. The CDR3 bases are TGTGCCAGCAGTTCCAACCTCCGGAACCTAATGACGGATACGCAGTATTTT. Protein product: CASSSNLRNLMTDTQYF.

In its sample, this clonotype was seen many times. This chain connects TRBV7-9 to TRBJ2-5; D not resolved. Trimming took off 5 bases at V and 2 bases at J, with 12 bases between the two ends. The germline V gene encodes CDR1 SEHNR and CDR2 FQNEAQ (reference sequence). The CDR3 contains 14 residues. The CDR3 loop reads CASSGWHKQETQYF. CDR3 bases: TGTGCCAGCAGCGGATGGCATAAGCAAGAGACCCAGTACTTC.

This clonotype was observed at least ten times. V usage is TRBV7-2 and J usage is TRBJ1-1; D is undetermined. Trimming took off 1 base at V and 2 bases at J, with 8 bases between the two ends. Germline V gene data show CDR1 as SGHTA and CDR2 as FQGNSA. The CDR3 totals 14 residues. The chain's CDR3 is CASSLVGSNTEAFF. Here the CDR3 DNA reads TGTGCCAGCAGCTTAGTAGGATCAAACACTGAAGCTTTCTTT.